One TCR beta chain is described in this entry. Its antigen is currently not known. The record has no base qualities; no much larger clone is one base away. Collaborating institutions collected whole blood in K2EDTA tubes following their own protocols. For TCRbeta analysis, collaborators shipped samples in one of three forms: frozen whole blood, isolated PBMCs, or DNA extracted from either of those sample types. This specimen belongs to a study of blood T cell repertoires in COVID-19 (TCRdb year 2020). Regarding the complete study: The collaborator samples originated in the United States, Italy and Spain and spanned the acute and convalescent phases of COVID-19. The prospective study material was composed of cDNA or gDNA derived from T cells, B-cell-depleted T cells, or PBMCs. The dataset comprised deeply sampled blood TCRbeta repertoires from subjects exposed to, actively infected with, or recovered from COVID-19. The repertoires were made available in a free public database intended to serve as a resource for research on the immune response to SARS-CoV-2. The samples were drawn from the first 160 participants of the ongoing ImmuneRACE study and from 950 to 1,500 subjects provided by 6 global collaborators. A de-identified subject ID, COVID-19 status, age in years and sex were almost always included in the sample metadata. Where available, HLA class I and class II types were obtained from metadata supplied by the sample provider rather than from assay-based typing. The investigation overall reported the following: The quantity of clinical and demographic metadata differed by source and by participant and was supplied without curation.

Trimming at the junction amounts to 8 bases on V and 7 bases on J, and the germline ends lie 18 bases apart. The CDR3 goes from the cysteine to the phenylalanine over 13 residues. Left in the record is the CDR3 DNA by itself, 39 bases read in frame from the first base. The germline V gene provides CDR1 SGHVS and CDR2 FQNEAQ. TCRbeta CDR3 regions were amplified from genomic DNA using the immunoSEQ Assay, a bias-controlled multiplex PCR. In the original analysis: The number of nucleated cells in each sample was estimated by amplification of reference gene primers within the assay. Sequence reads were collapsed and filtered to measure the absolute abundance of every unique TCRbeta CDR3 rearrangement. For each sample, productive Simpson clonality was calculated as the square root of Simpson's diversity index across productive rearrangements. This immuneACCESS table, as held by TCRdb, lists in-frame sequences with V and J called but not all clones. Of the missing ones, under half trace to an unresolved V gene in checked studies; the others have no known cause. That table furnishes V, J and clone size, whereas the DNA furnished D and trimming. Here the sample has 95,000 to 150,000 clones; 60% to 85% occur a single time. About 0.84% of the sample is held by the ten biggest clonotypes.

The chain links TRBV7-8 with TRBJ2-7; perhaps TRBD1 is the D gene, with 6 bases matching. What was sequenced was peripheral blood. This sequence originates from a human donor with acute or convalescent COVID-19. The donor label of this sample is uncertain. The nucleotides are TGTGCCAGCGATGAGGGACAAATAGGAGAGCAGTACTTC. This yields the protein CASDEGQIGEQYF.